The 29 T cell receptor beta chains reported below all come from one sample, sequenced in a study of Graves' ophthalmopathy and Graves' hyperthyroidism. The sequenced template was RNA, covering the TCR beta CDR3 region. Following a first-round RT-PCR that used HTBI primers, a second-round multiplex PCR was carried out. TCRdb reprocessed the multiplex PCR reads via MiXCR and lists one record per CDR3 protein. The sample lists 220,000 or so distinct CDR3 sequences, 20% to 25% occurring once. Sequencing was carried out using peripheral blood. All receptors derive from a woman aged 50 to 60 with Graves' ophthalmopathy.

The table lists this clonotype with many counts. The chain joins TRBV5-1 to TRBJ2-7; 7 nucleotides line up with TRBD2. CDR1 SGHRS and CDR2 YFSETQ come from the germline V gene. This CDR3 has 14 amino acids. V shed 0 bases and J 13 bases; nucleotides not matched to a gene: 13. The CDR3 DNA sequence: TGCGCCAGCAGCTTGGCCAACGAAGCGGGACTAAACTACTTC. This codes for CASSLANEAGLNYF.

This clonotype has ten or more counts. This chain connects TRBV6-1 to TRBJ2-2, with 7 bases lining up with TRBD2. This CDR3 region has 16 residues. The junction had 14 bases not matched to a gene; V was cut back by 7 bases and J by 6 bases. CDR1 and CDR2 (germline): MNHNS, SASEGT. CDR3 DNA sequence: TGTGCCAGCACCTTACGAGCGGGAATTGGTGCCGGGGAGCTGTTTTTT. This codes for CASTLRAGIGAGELFF.

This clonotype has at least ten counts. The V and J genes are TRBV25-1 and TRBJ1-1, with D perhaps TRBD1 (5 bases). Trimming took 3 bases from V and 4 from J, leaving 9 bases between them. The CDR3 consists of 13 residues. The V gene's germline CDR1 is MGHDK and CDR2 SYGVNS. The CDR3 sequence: CASSEGDLTEAFF. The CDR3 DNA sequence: TGTGCCAGCAGTGAGGGGGATCTCACTGAAGCTTTCTTT.

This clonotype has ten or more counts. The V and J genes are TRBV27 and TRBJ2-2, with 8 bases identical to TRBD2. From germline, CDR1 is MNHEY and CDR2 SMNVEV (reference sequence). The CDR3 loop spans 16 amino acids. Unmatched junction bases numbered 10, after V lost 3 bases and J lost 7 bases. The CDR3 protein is CASSLPLAGGGGELFF. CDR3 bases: TGTGCCAGCAGTTTGCCCCTAGCGGGTGGAGGCGGGGAGCTGTTTTTT.

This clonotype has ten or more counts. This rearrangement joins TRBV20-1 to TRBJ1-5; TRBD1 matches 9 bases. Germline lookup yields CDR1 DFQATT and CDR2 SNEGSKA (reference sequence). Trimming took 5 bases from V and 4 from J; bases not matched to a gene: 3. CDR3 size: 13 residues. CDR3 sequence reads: CSAYGQGNQPQHF. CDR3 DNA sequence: TGCAGTGCTTATGGACAGGGGAATCAGCCCCAGCATTTT.

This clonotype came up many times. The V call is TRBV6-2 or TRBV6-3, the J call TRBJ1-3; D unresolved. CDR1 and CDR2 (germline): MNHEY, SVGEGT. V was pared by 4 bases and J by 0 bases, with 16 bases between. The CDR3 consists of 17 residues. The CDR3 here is CASSSLDGILSGNTIYF. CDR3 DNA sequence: TGTGCCAGCAGTTCCTTGGACGGCATCCTCTCTGGAAACACCATATATTTT.

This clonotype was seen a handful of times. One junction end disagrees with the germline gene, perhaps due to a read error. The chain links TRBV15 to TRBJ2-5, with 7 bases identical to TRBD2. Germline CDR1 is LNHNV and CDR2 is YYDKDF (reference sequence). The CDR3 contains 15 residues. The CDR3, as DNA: TGTGCCACCAGCAGTGGGAGCGGGATGGCGGAGACGCAGTACTTC. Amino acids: CATSSGSGMAETQYF.

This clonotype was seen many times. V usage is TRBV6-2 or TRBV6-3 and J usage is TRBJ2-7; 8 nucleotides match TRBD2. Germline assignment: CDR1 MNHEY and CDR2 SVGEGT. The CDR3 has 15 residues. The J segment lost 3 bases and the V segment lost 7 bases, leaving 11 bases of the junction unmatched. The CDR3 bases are TGTGCCAGCAAAGGAGGACTAGCTAATAACTACGAGCAGTACTTC. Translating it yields CASKGGLANNYEQYF.

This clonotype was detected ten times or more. Here the CDR3 reads CASSLRLGKKPQHF. The DNA of the CDR3 is TGTGCCAGCAGCTTGAGGCTGGGGAAGAAACCCCAGCATTTT. The chain recombines TRBV5-8 with TRBJ1-5; D uncertain. V was pared by 1 base and J by 10 bases, with 15 bases between. CDR1 is SGHTS, CDR2 YDEGEE, per germline. This CDR3 has 14 residues.

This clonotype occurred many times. In DNA, the CDR3 is TGCGCCAGCAGCTTGGGGTCAGGTGCGTACGAGCAGTACTTC. As protein: CASSLGSGAYEQYF. The chain has TRBV5-1 and TRBJ2-7; D uncertain. In germline, CDR1 is SGHRS, CDR2 YFSETQ. Trimming stripped 0 bases from V and 4 bases from J, with 11 bases between. This CDR3 spans 14 amino acids.

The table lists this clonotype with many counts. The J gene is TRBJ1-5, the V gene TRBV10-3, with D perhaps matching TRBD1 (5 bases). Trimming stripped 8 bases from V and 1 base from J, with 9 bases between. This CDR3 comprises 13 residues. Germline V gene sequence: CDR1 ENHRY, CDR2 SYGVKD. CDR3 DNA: TGTGCCATCCGACAGACGAGCAATCAGCCCCAGCATTTT. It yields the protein CAIRQTSNQPQHF.

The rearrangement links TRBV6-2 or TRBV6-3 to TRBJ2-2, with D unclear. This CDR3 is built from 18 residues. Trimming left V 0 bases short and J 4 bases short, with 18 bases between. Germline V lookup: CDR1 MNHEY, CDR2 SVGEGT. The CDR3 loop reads CASSYSRHSSSSTGELFF. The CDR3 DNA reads TGTGCCAGCAGTTACTCGAGGCACAGTTCTTCCTCCACCGGGGAGCTGTTTTTT.

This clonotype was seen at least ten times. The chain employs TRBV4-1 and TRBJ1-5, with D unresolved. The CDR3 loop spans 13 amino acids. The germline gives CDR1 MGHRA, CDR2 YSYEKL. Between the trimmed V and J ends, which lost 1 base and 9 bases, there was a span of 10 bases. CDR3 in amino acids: CASSQGATLPQHF. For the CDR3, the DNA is TGCGCCAGCAGCCAAGGGGCCACTTTGCCCCAGCATTTT.

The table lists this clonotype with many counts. CDR3 protein: CASRDSRREQYF. The DNA of the CDR3 is TGTGCCAGCCGGGACTCGCGGCGCGAGCAGTACTTC. The V call is TRBV28, the J call TRBJ2-7; perhaps TRBD2 as D (6 bases). CDR1 is MDHEN and CDR2 is SYDVKM in the germline V gene. This CDR3 has 12 residues. Trimming shortened V by 8 bases and J by 6 bases, and 14 bases separated the two germline ends.

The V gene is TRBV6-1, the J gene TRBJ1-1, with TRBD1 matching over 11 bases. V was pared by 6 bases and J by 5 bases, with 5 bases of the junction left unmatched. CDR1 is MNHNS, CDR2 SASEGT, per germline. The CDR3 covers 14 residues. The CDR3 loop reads CASRRDRGSTEAFF. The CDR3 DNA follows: TGTGCCAGCAGACGGGACAGGGGGAGTACTGAAGCTTTCTTT.

CDR3 sequence reads: CASSSAGGVVTGELFF. The CDR3 bases are TGCGCCAGCAGCTCAGCGGGAGGCGTGGTCACCGGGGAGCTGTTTTTT. The chain is built from TRBV5-1 and TRBJ2-2; 9 positions match TRBD2. The CDR3 is 16 residues long. Germline CDR1 reads SGHRS; CDR2 reads YFSETQ. The junction had 7 bases not matched to a gene; V was cut back by 3 bases and J by 4 bases.

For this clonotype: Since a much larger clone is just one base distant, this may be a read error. The DNA of the CDR3 is TGTGCCAGCAGTGTAGGGATAGTTAGCAATCAGCCCCAGCATTTT. Encoded protein: CASSVGIVSNQPQHF. The chain uses TRBV6-1 and TRBJ1-5; D is unresolved. This CDR3 has 15 amino acids. Germline values: CDR1 MNHNS, CDR2 SASEGT. V lost 4 bases to trimming and J lost 0 bases, with 10 bases between them.

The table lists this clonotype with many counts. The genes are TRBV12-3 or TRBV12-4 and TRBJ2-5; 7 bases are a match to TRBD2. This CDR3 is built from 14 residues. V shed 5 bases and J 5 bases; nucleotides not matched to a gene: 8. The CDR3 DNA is TGTGCCAGCAGTCCCTCGGGAGGCGGGGAGACCCAGTACTTC. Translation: CASSPSGGGETQYF.

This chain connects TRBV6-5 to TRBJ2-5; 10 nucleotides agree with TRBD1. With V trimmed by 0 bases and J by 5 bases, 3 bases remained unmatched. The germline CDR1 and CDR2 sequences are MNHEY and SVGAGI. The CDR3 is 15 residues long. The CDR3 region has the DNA TGTGCCAGCAGTTACTCGGACAGGGGGTTGGAGACCCAGTACTTC. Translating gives CASSYSDRGLETQYF.

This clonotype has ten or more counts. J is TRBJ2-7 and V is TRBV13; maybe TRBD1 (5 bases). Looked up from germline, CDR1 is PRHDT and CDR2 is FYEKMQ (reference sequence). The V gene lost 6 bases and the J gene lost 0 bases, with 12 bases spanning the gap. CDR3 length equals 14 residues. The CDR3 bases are TGTGCCAGCAGAATCTGGGGCAGCTCCTACGAGCAGTACTTC. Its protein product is CASRIWGSSYEQYF.

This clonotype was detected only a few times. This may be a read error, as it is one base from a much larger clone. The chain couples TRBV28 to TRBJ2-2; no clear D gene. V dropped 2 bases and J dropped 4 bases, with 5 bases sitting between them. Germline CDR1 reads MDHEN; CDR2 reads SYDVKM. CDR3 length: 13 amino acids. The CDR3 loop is CASSLLPTGELFF. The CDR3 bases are TGTGCCAGCAGTTTACTCCCCACCGGGGAGCTGTTTTTT.

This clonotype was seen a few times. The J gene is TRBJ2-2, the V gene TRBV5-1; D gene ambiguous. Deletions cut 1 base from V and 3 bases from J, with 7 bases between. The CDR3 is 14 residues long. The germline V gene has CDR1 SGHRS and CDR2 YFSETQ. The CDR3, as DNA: TGCGCCAGCAGCTTGCAAGGATACACCGGGGAGCTGTTTTTT. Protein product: CASSLQGYTGELFF.

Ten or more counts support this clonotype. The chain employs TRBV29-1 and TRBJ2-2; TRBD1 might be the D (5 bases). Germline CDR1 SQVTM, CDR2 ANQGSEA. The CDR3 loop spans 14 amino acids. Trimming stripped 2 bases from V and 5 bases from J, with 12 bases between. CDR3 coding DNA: TGCAGCGTTGAAAAGGGGTTCAGGACCGGGGAGCTGTTTTTT. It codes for CSVEKGFRTGELFF.

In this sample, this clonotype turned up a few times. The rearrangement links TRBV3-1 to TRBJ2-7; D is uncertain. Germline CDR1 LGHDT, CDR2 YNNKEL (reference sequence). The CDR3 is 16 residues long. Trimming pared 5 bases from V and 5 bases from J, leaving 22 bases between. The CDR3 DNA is TGTGCCAGCAGCTCGTCAGCGAGACTGCGCGCCAACGAGCAGTACTTC. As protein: CASSSSARLRANEQYF.

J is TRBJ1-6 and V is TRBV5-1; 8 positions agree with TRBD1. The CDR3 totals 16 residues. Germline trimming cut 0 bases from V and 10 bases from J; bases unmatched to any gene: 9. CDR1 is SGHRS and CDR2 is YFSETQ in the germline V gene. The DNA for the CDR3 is TGCGCCAGCAGCTTGGTCCCGACAGGGGCTGACTCACCCCTCCACTTT. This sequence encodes CASSLVPTGADSPLHF.

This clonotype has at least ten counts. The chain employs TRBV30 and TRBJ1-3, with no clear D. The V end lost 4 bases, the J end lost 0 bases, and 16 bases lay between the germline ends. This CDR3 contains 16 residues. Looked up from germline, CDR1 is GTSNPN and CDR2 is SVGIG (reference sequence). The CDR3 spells CAWKKRRGYSGNTIYF. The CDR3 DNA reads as TGTGCCTGGAAAAAAAGGCGGGGATACTCTGGAAACACCATATATTTT.

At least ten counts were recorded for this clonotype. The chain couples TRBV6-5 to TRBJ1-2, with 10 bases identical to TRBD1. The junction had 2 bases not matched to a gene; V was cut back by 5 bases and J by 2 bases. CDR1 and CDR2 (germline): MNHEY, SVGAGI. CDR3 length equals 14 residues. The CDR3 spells CASSRTGGNYGYTF. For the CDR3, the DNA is TGTGCCAGCAGTCGGACAGGGGGAAACTATGGCTACACCTTC.

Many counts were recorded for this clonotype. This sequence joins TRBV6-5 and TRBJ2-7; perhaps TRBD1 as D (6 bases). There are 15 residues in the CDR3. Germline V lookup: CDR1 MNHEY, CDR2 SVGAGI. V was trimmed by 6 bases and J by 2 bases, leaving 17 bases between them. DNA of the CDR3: TGTGCCAGCAGAACTATTCGGGACACCCCCTACGAGCAGTACTTC. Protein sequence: CASRTIRDTPYEQYF.

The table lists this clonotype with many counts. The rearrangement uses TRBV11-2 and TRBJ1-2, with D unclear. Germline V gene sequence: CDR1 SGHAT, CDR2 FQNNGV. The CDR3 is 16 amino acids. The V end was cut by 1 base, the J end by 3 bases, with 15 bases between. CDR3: CASSLGNSPGHYGYTF. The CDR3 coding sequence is TGTGCCAGCAGCTTAGGTAACAGCCCAGGTCACTATGGCTACACCTTC.